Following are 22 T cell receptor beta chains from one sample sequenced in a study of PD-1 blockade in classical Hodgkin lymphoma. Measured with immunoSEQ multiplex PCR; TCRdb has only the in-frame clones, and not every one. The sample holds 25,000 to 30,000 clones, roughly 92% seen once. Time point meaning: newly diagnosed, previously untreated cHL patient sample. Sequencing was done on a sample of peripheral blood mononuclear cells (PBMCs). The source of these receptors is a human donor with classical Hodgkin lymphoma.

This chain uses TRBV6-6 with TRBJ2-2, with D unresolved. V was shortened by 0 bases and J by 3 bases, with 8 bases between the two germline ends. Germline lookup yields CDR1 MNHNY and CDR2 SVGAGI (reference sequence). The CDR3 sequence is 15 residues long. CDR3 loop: CASSYSPDHTGELFF. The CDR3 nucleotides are TGTGCCAGCAGTTACTCTCCTGACCACACCGGGGAGCTGTTTTTT.

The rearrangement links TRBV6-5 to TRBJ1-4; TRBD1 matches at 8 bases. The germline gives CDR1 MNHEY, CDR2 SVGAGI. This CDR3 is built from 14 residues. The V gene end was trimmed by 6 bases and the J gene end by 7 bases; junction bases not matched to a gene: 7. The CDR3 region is CASSDRGVSEKLFF. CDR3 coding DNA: TGTGCCAGCAGCGACAGGGGAGTATCTGAAAAACTGTTTTTT.

CDR3 bases: TGTGCCAGTTCAGACGGGGGGGCCGAGTTCTACGAGCAGTACTTC. Translating it yields CASSDGGAEFYEQYF. This chain joins TRBV28 and TRBJ2-7; 8 positions match TRBD2. The V gene end was trimmed by 9 bases and the J gene end by 3 bases; junction bases not matched to a gene: 13. Looked up from germline, CDR1 is MDHEN and CDR2 is SYDVKM. CDR3 size: 15 residues. Supplemented by reference TRBV28 and TRBJ2-7, the full variable domain reads DVKVTQSSRYLVKRTGEKVFLECVQDMDHENMFWYRQDPGLGLRLIYFSYDVKMKEKGDIPEGYSVSREKKERFSLILESASTNQTSMYLCASSDGGAEFYEQYFGPGTRLTVT.

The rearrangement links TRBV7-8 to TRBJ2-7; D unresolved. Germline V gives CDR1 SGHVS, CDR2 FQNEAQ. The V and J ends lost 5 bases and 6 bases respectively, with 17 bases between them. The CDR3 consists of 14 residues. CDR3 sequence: CASSRTDALREQYF. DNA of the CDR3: TGTGCCAGCAGCCGGACCGACGCCCTTCGCGAGCAGTACTTC.

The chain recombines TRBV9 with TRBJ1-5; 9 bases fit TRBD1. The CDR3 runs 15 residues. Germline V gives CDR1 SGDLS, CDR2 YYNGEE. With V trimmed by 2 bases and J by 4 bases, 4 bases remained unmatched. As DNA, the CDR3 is TGTGCCAGCAGCGTGGGGACAGGGCAAAATCAGCCCCAGCATTTT. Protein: CASSVGTGQNQPQHF.

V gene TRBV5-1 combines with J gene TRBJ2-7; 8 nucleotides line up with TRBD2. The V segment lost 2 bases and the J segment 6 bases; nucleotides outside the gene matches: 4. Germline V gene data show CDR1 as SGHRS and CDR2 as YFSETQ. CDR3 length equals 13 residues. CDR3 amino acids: CASSFREGLEQYF. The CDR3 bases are TGCGCCAGCAGCTTTCGGGAGGGCCTCGAGCAGTACTTC.

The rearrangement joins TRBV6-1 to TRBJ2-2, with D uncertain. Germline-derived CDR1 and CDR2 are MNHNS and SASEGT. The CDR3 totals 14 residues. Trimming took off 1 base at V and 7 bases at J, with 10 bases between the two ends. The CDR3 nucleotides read TGTGCCAGCAGTGAAGGTCCGAAGGGCGGGGAGCTGTTTTTT. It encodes CASSEGPKGGELFF.

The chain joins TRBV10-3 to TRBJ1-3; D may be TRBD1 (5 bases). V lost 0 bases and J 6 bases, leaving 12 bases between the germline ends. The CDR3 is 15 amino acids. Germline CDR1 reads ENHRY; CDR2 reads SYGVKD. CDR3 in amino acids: CAISESGGSTNTIYF. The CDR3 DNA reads TGTGCCATCAGTGAGTCGGGGGGTTCAACAAACACCATATATTTT.

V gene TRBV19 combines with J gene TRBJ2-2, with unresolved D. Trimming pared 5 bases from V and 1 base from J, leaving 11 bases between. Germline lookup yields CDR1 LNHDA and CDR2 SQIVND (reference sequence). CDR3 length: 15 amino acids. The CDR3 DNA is TGTGCCAGTAGTCGGGCAGACCTGAACACCGGGGAGCTGTTTTTT. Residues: CASSRADLNTGELFF.

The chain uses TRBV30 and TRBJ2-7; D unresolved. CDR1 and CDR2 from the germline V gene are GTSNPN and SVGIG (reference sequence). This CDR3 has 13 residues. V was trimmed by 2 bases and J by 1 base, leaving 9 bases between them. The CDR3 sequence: CAWSSAASYEQYF. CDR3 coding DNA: TGTGCCTGGAGTTCGGCAGCTTCCTACGAGCAGTACTTC.

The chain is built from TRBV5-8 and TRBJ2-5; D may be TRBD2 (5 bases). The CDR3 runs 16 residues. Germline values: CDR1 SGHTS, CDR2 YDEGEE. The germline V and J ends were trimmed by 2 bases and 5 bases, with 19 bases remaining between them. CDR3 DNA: TGTGCCAGCAGCTTAGGTCTAGCCAGGAATAGTGAGACCCAGTACTTC. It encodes CASSLGLARNSETQYF.

The CDR3: CASSPGTGLTGELFF. Here the CDR3 DNA reads TGTGCCAGCAGCCCCGGGACAGGGCTCACCGGGGAGCTGTTTTTT. The chain carries TRBV7-2 and TRBJ2-2, with 9 bases that match TRBD1. V was pared by 5 bases and J by 4 bases, with 5 bases of the junction left unmatched. The CDR3 is made up of 15 amino acids. Germline V gene lookup returns CDR1 SGHTA and CDR2 FQGNSA.

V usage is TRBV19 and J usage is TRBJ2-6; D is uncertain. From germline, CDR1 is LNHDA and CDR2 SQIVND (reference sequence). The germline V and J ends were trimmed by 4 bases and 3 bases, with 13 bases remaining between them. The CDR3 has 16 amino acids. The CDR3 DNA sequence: TGTGCCAGTAGTAGTTCTGGGTTCTATGGGGCCAACGTCCTGACTTTC. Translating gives CASSSSGFYGANVLTF.

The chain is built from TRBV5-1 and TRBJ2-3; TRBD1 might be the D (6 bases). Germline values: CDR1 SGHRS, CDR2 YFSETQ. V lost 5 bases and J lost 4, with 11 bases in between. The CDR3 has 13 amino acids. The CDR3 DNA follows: TGCGCCAGCAGTCGGACAGCGGCAGATACGCAGTATTTT. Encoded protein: CASSRTAADTQYF.

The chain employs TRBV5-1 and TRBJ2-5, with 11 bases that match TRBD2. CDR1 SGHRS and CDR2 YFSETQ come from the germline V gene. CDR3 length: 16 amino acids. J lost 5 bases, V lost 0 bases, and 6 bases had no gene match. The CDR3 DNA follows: TGCGCCAGCAGCTTGGGGTCGGCTAGCGGGAGGGAGACCCAGTACTTC. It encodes CASSLGSASGRETQYF.

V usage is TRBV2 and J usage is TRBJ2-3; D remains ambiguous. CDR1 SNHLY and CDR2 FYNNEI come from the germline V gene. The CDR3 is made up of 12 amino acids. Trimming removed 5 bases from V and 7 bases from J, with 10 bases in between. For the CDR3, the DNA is TGTGCCAGCAGTCTTGACGGCAATACGCAGTATTTT. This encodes CASSLDGNTQYF.

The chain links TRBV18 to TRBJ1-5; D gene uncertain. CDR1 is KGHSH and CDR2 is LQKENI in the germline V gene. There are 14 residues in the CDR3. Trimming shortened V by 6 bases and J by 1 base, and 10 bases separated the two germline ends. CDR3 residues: CASSPNYSNQPQHF. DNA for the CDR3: TGTGCCAGCTCCCCTAACTACAGCAATCAGCCCCAGCATTTT.

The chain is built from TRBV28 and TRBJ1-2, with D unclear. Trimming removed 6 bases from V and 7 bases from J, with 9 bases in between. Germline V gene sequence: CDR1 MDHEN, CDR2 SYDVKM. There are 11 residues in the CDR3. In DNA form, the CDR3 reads TGTGCCAGCAGGGCGTTTGGTGGCTACACCTTC. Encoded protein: CASRAFGGYTF.

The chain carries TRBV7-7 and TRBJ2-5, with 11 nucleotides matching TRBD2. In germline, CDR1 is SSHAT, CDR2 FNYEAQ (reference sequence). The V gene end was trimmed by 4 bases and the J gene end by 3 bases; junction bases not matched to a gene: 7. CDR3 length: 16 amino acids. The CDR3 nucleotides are TGTGCCAGCAGCTCGCTCACGGGACTAGCGGAAGAGACCCAGTACTTC. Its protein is CASSSLTGLAEETQYF.

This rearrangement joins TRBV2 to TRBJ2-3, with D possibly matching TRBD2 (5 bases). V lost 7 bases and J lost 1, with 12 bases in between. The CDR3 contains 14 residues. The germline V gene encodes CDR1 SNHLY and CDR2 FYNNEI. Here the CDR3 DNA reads TGTGCCAGCACCGTCGGGGTGGGCACAGATACGCAGTATTTT. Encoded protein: CASTVGVGTDTQYF.

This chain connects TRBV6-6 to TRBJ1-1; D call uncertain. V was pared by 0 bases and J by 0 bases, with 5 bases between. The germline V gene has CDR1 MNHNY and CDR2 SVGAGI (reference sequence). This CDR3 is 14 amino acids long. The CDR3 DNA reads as TGTGCCAGCAGTTACTCTCAGGTGAACACTGAAGCTTTCTTT. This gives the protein CASSYSQVNTEAFF.

The CDR3 DNA sequence: TGTGCCAGCAGCCAAGATTGGGACAGGGGTAACAATGAGCAGTTCTTC. Its translation: CASSQDWDRGNNEQFF. The V gene is TRBV4-2, the J gene TRBJ2-1; 10 positions match TRBD1. J lost 5 bases, V lost 0 bases, and 4 bases had no gene match. The CDR3 has 16 residues. Germline CDR1 is LGHNA and CDR2 is YNFKEQ.